This TCR beta chain emerged from a study of OX40 agonist ivuxolimab in advanced cancers. Whole-study context: Patients received intravenous ivuxolimab every 2 weeks at 0.01 to 10 mg/kg. Study results and caveats: On average, CD8+ T cells had more expanded clones than CD4+. With doses of 0.1 to 3.0 mg/kg, CD4+ and CD8+ blood T cells had undergone clonal expansion by week 6. No determination was made of the antigen specificity of the expanded peripheral T cells.

V was trimmed by 4 bases and J by 0 bases, leaving 10 bases between them. The CDR3 runs to 15 residues. From germline, CDR1 is SGHTA and CDR2 FQGTGA. With respect to this clone: What it binds is not known.

The assay was immunoSEQ multiplex PCR, and TCRdb's table has in-frame clones only and misses some. The data hold about 93,000 clones, with 92% observed a single time. This TCR came from an adult with an advanced solid tumor such as melanoma, head and neck, liver or kidney cancer. The V and J genes are TRBV7-3 and TRBJ2-1; D uncertain. This sample comprised CD4+ or CD8+ T cells sorted from blood, obtained in a trial of the OX40 agonist ivuxolimab. The CDR3 nucleotides are TGTGCCAGCAGCTCGAATGGGGTCTCCTACAATGAGCAGTTCTTC. It translates to CASSSNGVSYNEQFF. Drawing the rest from reference TRBV7-3 and TRBJ2-1, the complete variable domain is GAGVSQTPSNKVTEKGKYVELRCDPISGHTALYWYRQSLGQGPEFLIYFQGTGAADDSGLPNDRFFAVRPEGSVSTLKIQRTERGDSAVYLCASSSNGVSYNEQFFGPGTRLTVL.